Below, 16 T cell receptor beta chains from the same sample are listed, as sequenced in a study of T-cell memory formation after mild COVID-19. Each CDR3 protein is one row after TCRdb ran MiXCR on the 5' RACE reads. The table shows 250,000 to 350,000 distinct CDR3 sequences, with roughly 13% occurring only once. Sample: PBMCs or a T cell subset sorted from them (not recorded which). The source is a man younger than 35 who had mild COVID-19 (a few samples of this study predate the infection). Cell type and time point are not known.

There are a few counts of this clonotype. This rearrangement joins TRBV9 to TRBJ2-2, with a possible D match to TRBD2 (6 bases). Trimming cost V 1 base and J 0 bases, with 10 bases left between them. The CDR3 consists of 16 residues. Germline V gene data show CDR1 as SGDLS and CDR2 as YYNGEE. CDR3 nucleotide sequence: TGTGCCAGCAGCGTAAGACTAGATACGAACACCGGGGAGCTGTTTTTT. It specifies CASSVRLDTNTGELFF.

This clonotype was seen only a few times. The J gene is TRBJ2-3, the V gene TRBV20-1, with 8 bases lining up with TRBD2. J lost 4 bases, V lost 0 bases, and 12 bases had no gene match. The germline CDR1 and CDR2 sequences are DFQATT and SNEGSKA (reference sequence). This CDR3 spans 17 amino acids. CDR3 sequence: CSARDPGTSYTADTQYF. The CDR3 DNA follows: TGCAGTGCTAGAGATCCCGGGACTAGTTATACCGCAGATACGCAGTATTTT.

The J gene is TRBJ1-4, the V gene TRBV29-1; possible D gene TRBD1, 6 bases. Germline CDR1 reads SQVTM; CDR2 reads ANQGSEA. This CDR3 contains 14 residues. V was clipped by 6 bases and J by 4 bases, with 15 bases between them. The CDR3 spells CSVGRGGVNEKLFF. Written as DNA, the CDR3 is TGCAGCGTGGGTCGAGGGGGGGTTAATGAAAAACTGTTTTTT.

In its sample, this clonotype was seen a few times. The chain uses TRBV7-7 and TRBJ2-1; D unresolved. Germline-derived CDR1 and CDR2 are SSHAT and FNYEAQ (reference sequence). The CDR3 has 13 amino acids. The V end lost 5 bases, the J end lost 4 bases, and 9 bases lay between the germline ends. The DNA for the CDR3 is TGTGCCAGCAGCAAAACAGTATACAATGAGCAGTTCTTC. Residues: CASSKTVYNEQFF.

This clonotype occurred a few times. The V gene is TRBV6-7, the J gene TRBJ2-7, with TRBD2 matching over 7 bases. TRBV6-7 is assigned to the ORF class and has an uncertain function. The CDR3 spans 15 residues. Trimming took 7 bases from V and 3 from J; bases not matched to a gene: 12. The CDR3 sequence is CASTKPPGGCYEQYF. CDR3 coding DNA: TGTGCCAGCACAAAACCCCCCGGGGGGTGCTACGAGCAGTACTTC.

Only a few counts were recorded for this clonotype. V gene TRBV12-3 or TRBV12-4 combines with J gene TRBJ2-1; TRBD2 agrees at 8 bases. There are 15 residues in the CDR3. With V trimmed by 3 bases and J by 4 bases, 5 bases remained unmatched. CDR3 in amino acids: CASSFGSGVYNEQFF. CDR3 coding DNA: TGTGCCAGCAGTTTCGGTAGCGGGGTGTACAATGAGCAGTTCTTC.

The chain carries TRBV12-3 or TRBV12-4 and TRBJ1-1, with D unresolved. The CDR3 spans 13 residues. Trimming took 3 bases from V and 3 from J, leaving 8 bases between them. CDR3 protein: CASSFGVYTEAFF. The CDR3 DNA follows: TGTGCCAGCAGTTTCGGGGTGTACACTGAAGCTTTCTTT.

This clonotype was seen ten or more times. The chain employs TRBV6-2 or TRBV6-3 and TRBJ2-1; unclear D gene. The CDR3 is 12 residues long. CDR1 and CDR2 (germline): MNHEY, SVGEGT. With 2 bases removed from V and 10 bases from J, the gap between germline ends came to 9 bases. Written as DNA, the CDR3 is TGTGCCAGCAGTTACGAAGTCTCCGAGCAGTTCTTC. Its translation: CASSYEVSEQFF.

V and J are TRBV7-3 and TRBJ1-2; no firm D call. V was trimmed by 5 bases and J by 7 bases, leaving 17 bases between them. CDR3 length equals 14 residues. Germline CDR1 reads SGHTA; CDR2 reads FQGTGA. The CDR3 sequence: CASSPKGGLVGYTF. CDR3 DNA: TGTGCCAGCAGCCCCAAGGGCGGTCTCGTTGGCTACACCTTC.

V gene TRBV20-1 combines with J gene TRBJ1-1; no firm D call. V was shortened by 3 bases and J by 5 bases, with 19 bases between the two germline ends. There are 15 residues in the CDR3. Germline V gene data show CDR1 as DFQATT and CDR2 as SNEGSKA (reference sequence). The DNA for the CDR3 is TGCAGTGCTAGTCCCATACAGCGGAGTGGAACTGAAGCTTTCTTT. This codes for CSASPIQRSGTEAFF.

The gene calls are TRBV28 and TRBJ1-2, with 7 bases aligning to TRBD1. Germline V lookup: CDR1 MDHEN, CDR2 SYDVKM. V was clipped by 2 bases and J by 5 bases; unmatched bases: 8. This CDR3 comprises 15 residues. The CDR3 loop is CASSLTPGQNYGYTF. The CDR3 nucleotides are TGTGCCAGCAGTTTAACCCCGGGACAGAATTATGGCTACACCTTC.

The table lists this clonotype with a few counts. V gene TRBV12-3 or TRBV12-4 combines with J gene TRBJ2-2; either TRBD1 or TRBD2 may fit D (5 bases each). V was cut by 7 bases and J by 5 bases, with 14 bases left in between. The CDR3 totals 14 residues. This CDR3 is CASTPVGDTGELFF. For the CDR3, the DNA is TGTGCCAGCACCCCGGTGGGGGATACCGGGGAGCTGTTTTTT.

This clonotype was observed a few times. The V call is TRBV20-1, the J call TRBJ2-1; 8 bases line up with TRBD2. The CDR3 covers 13 residues. CDR1 and CDR2 (germline): DFQATT, SNEGSKA (reference sequence). CDR3 region: CSPVAGSYNEQFF. The CDR3 DNA reads TGCAGCCCGGTAGCGGGGAGTTACAATGAGCAGTTCTTC.

The chain recombines TRBV12-3 or TRBV12-4 with TRBJ2-3, with TRBD2 identical over 10 bases. This CDR3 comprises 16 residues. J lost 5 bases, V lost 6 bases, and 11 bases had no gene match. The CDR3 bases are TGTGCCAGCAGCCCCCTGAGCGGGGGGGCTAGAGATACGCAGTATTTT. Translating gives CASSPLSGGARDTQYF.

This clonotype was seen many times. The chain recombines TRBV29-1 with TRBJ2-5; 9 nucleotides agree with TRBD1. The CDR3 consists of 13 residues. V shed 4 bases and J 4 bases; nucleotides not matched to a gene: 4. CDR1 is SQVTM, CDR2 ANQGSEA, per germline. CDR3 nucleotides: TGCAGCGTTGCAACAGGGGGCGCAGAGACCCAGTACTTC. This codes for CSVATGGAETQYF.

V is TRBV29-1 and J is TRBJ1-2; 7 bases align to TRBD1. Germline values: CDR1 SQVTM, CDR2 ANQGSEA. The CDR3 has 12 residues. With 5 bases clipped from V and 4 bases from J, the junction kept 4 bases outside the gene matches. For the CDR3, the DNA is TGCAGCGTTCGACAGGGAACCTATGGCTACACCTTC. Its translation: CSVRQGTYGYTF.